The T cell receptor beta chain under discussion was sequenced for a study of T-cell reconstitution after alpha-beta-depleted transplantation in children listed by TCRdb under 2016. In terms of the full investigation: Using TCR repertoire profiling, the study followed T-cell immune reconstitution in a quantitative way in children after TCRalphabeta/CD19-depleted allogeneic hematopoietic cell transplantation.

Library construction relied on PCR. The sample was run on an Illumina HiSeq 2500. To normalize quantification of the TCRbeta repertoire, the TCR libraries were built with molecular barcoding that relied on unique molecular identifiers. The public reads were reanalyzed by TCRdb: fastp trimming at Q25, MiXCR alignment, in-frame beta chains only. Rows with a matching CDR3 protein are joined into one entry that keeps the most common DNA and genes. Recorded for this sample are 500,000 to 750,000 distinct CDR3 sequences; over 20% of them occurred a single time. Clones ranked in the top ten supply about a third of the sample. V sheds 2 bases and J sheds 1 base, leaving 9 bases between their ends. The germline V gene (reference sequence) specifies WNHNN as CDR1 and SYGVQD as CDR2. Inclusive of the bounding cysteine and phenylalanine, the CDR3 is 15 residues long. Only the CDR3 DNA is retained, 45 bases long and in frame from the first base.

A word on this clonotype: Its antigen is not yet known. There are no base qualities to consult, and no much larger clone falls within one base.

The treatment or condition label for this specimen denotes: allogeneic hematopoietic cell transplantation with graft depleted of TCRalphabeta T cells and CD19 B cells. Transplant recipients were children who received TCRalphabeta/CD19-depleted allogeneic hematopoietic cell grafts. Overall study outcomes, separate from this receptor: In some patients, the high TCRbeta diversity seen at day 60 was put down to recipient T cells and intrathymic progenitors that had survived conditioning. Hyperexpanded clone frequencies declined over subsequent months; after one year, T-cell counts and TCRbeta diversity were mostly attributed to newly produced T cells. About two months after transplant, the apparently early recovery of alphabetaT-cell counts reportedly depended on just several hundred clones that had expanded rapidly and came from non-depleted graft cells.

The origin of this receptor is a boy in the first two years of life with Wiskott-Aldrich syndrome, due to receive a stem cell transplant. The chain is made from TRBV10-1 and TRBJ2-1, with the D gene not clear enough to name. Sample: PBMCs, taken before TCRalphabeta/CD19-depleted stem cell transplant. CDR3 region: CASSETTGSYNEQFF. The bases are TGCGCCAGCAGTGAGACGACCGGATCCTACAATGAGCAGTTCTTC.